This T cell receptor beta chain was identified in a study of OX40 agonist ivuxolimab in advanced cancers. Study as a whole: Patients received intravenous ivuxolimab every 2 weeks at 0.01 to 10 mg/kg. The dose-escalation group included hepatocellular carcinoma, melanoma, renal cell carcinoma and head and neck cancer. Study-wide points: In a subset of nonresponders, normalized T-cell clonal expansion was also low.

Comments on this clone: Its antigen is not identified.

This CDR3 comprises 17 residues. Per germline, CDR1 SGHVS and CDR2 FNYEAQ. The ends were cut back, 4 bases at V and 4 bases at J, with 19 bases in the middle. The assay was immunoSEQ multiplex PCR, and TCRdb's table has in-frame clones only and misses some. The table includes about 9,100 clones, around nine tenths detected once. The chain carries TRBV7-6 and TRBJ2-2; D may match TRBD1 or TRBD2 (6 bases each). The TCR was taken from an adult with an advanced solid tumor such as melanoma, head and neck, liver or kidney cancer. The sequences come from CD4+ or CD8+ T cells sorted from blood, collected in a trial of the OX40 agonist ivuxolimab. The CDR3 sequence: CASSSRLRQEGTGELFF. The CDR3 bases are TGTGCCAGCAGCTCCCGCCTCAGACAGGAGGGCACCGGGGAGCTGTTTTTT.